The rows below give T cell receptor beta chains drawn from one sample of a study of cytomegalovirus exposure and HLA in healthy donors. TCRdb's copy holds only in-frame clones and misses some; the assay was immunoSEQ multiplex PCR. The table shows about 130,000 clones, with approximately 80% occurring only once. Sequencing was done on a sample of PBMCs. Receptor source: a man in his forties or fifties in good health and CMV-seronegative. Each CDR3 is given with its conserved first and last residue. Fields, in order: D gene, V gene, J gene, clone size, CDR3 DNA, CDR3 protein. A D gene is named only where the DNA matches it firmly. Rows may omit the clone size; those that give it use once, few, many or a size class.

>NA|TRBV4-2|TRBJ1-2|NA
TGTGCCAGCAGCCAGGAAACGGGGTCCCAGGGGGGCTACACCTTC
CASSQETGSQGGYTF
>NA|TRBV9|TRBJ1-6|once
TGTGCCAGCAGCCTTAGAGGGTTGGGCTCACCCCTCCACTTT
CASSLRGLGSPLHF
>TRBD1|TRBV28|TRBJ2-7|NA
TGTGCCAGCAGTTTTGTGGGACAGGGGGCCTACGAGCAGTACTTC
CASSFVGQGAYEQYF
>NA|TRBV5-1|TRBJ2-3|NA
TGCGCCAGCAGCCCGACAGGCGGCACAGATACGCAGTATTTT
CASSPTGGTDTQYF
>NA|TRBV7-9|TRBJ2-3|NA
TGTGCCAGCAGCTTGGGTACAGGGTTGGATACGCAGTATTTT
CASSLGTGLDTQYF
>NA|TRBV9|TRBJ1-3|NA
TGTGCCAGCAGCGGGTTGGCAGCTGGAAACACCATATATTTT
CASSGLAAGNTIYF
>TRBD1|TRBV10-2|TRBJ1-4|NA
TGCGCCAGCACAGGGGGGAATGAAAAACTGTTTTTT
CASTGGNEKLFF
>TRBD1|TRBV19|TRBJ1-2|NA
TGTGCCAGTAGTTTCGACAGGGTTCCCAACTATGGCTACACCTTC
CASSFDRVPNYGYTF
>NA|TRBV6-1|TRBJ2-2|NA
TGTGCCAGCATGAAGGAAACTTTTAGGGGCGGGGAGCTGTTTTTT
CASMKETFRGGELFF
>NA|TRBV6-5|TRBJ2-7|NA
TGTGCCAGCAGTTACTCGAGACAGGCGCTCGAGCAGTACTTC
CASSYSRQALEQYF
>NA|TRBV5-1|TRBJ1-3|NA
TGCGCCAGCAGTACAACAGGGCTCTCTGGAAACACCATATATTTT
CASSTTGLSGNTIYF
>NA|TRBV5-1|TRBJ2-1|NA
TGCGCCAGCAGCTTCCACGAGTCGGCCTACAATGAGCAGTTCTTC
CASSFHESAYNEQFF
>TRBD1|TRBV6-4|TRBJ2-2|NA
TGTGCCAGCAGTCAAACAGGGGGCGGCGGGGAGCTGTTTTTT
CASSQTGGGGELFF
>TRBD1|TRBV5-1|TRBJ1-6|NA
TGCGCCAGCAGCTTGGCTGGACAGGGTAATTCACCCCTCCACTTT
CASSLAGQGNSPLHF
>NA|TRBV5-4|TRBJ1-1|NA
TGTGCCAGCAGCCCCGCCGGGACACCCATGAACACTGAAGCTTTCTTT
CASSPAGTPMNTEAFF
>NA|TRBV5-6|TRBJ1-3|NA
TGTGCCAGCAGCTTGGCCGAGGGGGTCGGAAACACCATATATTTT
CASSLAEGVGNTIYF
>NA|TRBV21-1|TRBJ1-6|once
TGTGCCAGCCTCCAGACAGGGGATCTCGTATCCCTCCACTTT
CASLQTGDLVSLHF
>NA|TRBV6-6|TRBJ1-3|NA
TGTGCCAGCAGTTTGGGGGCCGCTGGAAACACCATATATTTT
CASSLGAAGNTIYF
>NA|TRBV5-6|TRBJ1-1|few
TGTGCCAGCAGCTTGCGTGTTCAGGGTCCGGAGATGGTTCAAGCTTTCTTT
CASSLRVQGPEMVQAFF
>NA|TRBV7-9|TRBJ2-2|NA
TGTGCCAGCAGCTTAGCCCTCGGGGGGCAACCGAACACCGGGGAGCTGTTTTTT
CASSLALGGQPNTGELFF
>NA|TRBV28|TRBJ1-1|NA
TGTGCCAGCAGTTTTACCCCCGGGAGCACTGAAGCTTTCTTT
CASSFTPGSTEAFF
>TRBD1|TRBV28|TRBJ2-7|NA
TGTGCCAGCAGTTATTACGGACAGGGCTACGAGCAGTACTTC
CASSYYGQGYEQYF
>NA|TRBV30|TRBJ1-4|NA
TGTGCCTGGAGTCCCGGGGGGGAAAAACTGTTTTTT
CAWSPGGEKLFF
>TRBD1|TRBV19|TRBJ1-1|NA
TGTGCCAGTAGTATAGATTTGCGACAGGGTTGGACTGAAGCTTTCTTT
CASSIDLRQGWTEAFF
>TRBD1|TRBV7-9|TRBJ2-4|NA
TGTGCCAGCAGCTCCCCGGGACAGAGAGGAATTCAGTACTTC
CASSSPGQRGIQYF
>NA|TRBV28|TRBJ1-6|NA
TGTGCCAGCAGTTTTCCAATCGCACGGAGAACGAATTCACCCCTCCACTTT
CASSFPIARRTNSPLHF
>NA|TRBV27|TRBJ1-1|NA
TGTGCCAGCAGCTTTAGTTTACAGGAAGGTTTTGAAGCTTTCTTT
CASSFSLQEGFEAFF
>NA|TRBV2|TRBJ2-2|NA
TGTGCCAGCTGGGGGCCCAGTGGGGTAAACACCGGGGAGCTGTTTTTT
CASWGPSGVNTGELFF
>TRBD1|TRBV7-9|TRBJ1-5|NA
TGTGCCAGCAGCTTAGCACAGGGGCCGCATCAGCCCCAGCATTTT
CASSLAQGPHQPQHF
>TRBD1|TRBV29-1|TRBJ2-5|once
TGCAGCGCAGGACAGGGAGTGGAGACCCAGTACTTC
CSAGQGVETQYF
>NA|TRBV29-1|TRBJ2-2|NA
TGCAGCGTTGCTCTTAACGGGGAGCTGTTTTTT
CSVALNGELFF
>TRBD1|TRBV5-8|TRBJ2-7|NA
TGTGCCAGCAGCACCGGGACAGGGGACCCACCCACCTACGAGCAGTACTTC
CASSTGTGDPPTYEQYF
>NA|TRBV10-3|TRBJ2-7|NA
TGTGCCTCAACGGCTGGGGGCGGCTACGAGCAGTACTTC
CASTAGGGYEQYF
>NA|TRBV7-9|TRBJ2-7|NA
TGTGCCAGCAGTGAGGACGAGCAGTACTTC
CASSEDEQYF
>NA|TRBV9|TRBJ1-2|NA
TGTGCCAGCAGCGTAGGGGGAGGGAACTATGGCTACACCTTC
CASSVGGGNYGYTF
>NA|TRBV29-1|TRBJ1-1|NA
TGCAGCGTACGAGGCCGGGGGACCACTGAAGCTTTCTTT
CSVRGRGTTEAFF
>NA|TRBV6-5|TRBJ1-2|NA
TGTGCCAGCAGGACATTAAACTATGGCTACACCTTC
CASRTLNYGYTF
>NA|TRBV25-1|TRBJ2-5|NA
TGTGCCAGCAGTGAAGGGAAGGGGTTTTTTGAGACCCAGTACTTC
CASSEGKGFFETQYF
>NA|TRBV28|TRBJ2-1|once
TGTGCCAGCTCCTGGCCCGGGATCGATGAGCAGTTCTTC
CASSWPGIDEQFF
>NA|TRBV29-1|TRBJ1-1|NA
TGCAGCGTAAACCAACAGGGTCTTAACACTGAAGCTTTCTTT
CSVNQQGLNTEAFF
>TRBD2|TRBV9|TRBJ2-7|few
TGTGCCAGCAGCGTAGGACCTAGCGGGGCCTACGAGCAGTACTTC
CASSVGPSGAYEQYF
>NA|TRBV7-3|TRBJ2-3|NA
TGTGCCAGCAGCCCGCGGGGCACTCGATTGCGCACAGATACGCAGTATTTT
CASSPRGTRLRTDTQYF
>NA|TRBV5-1|TRBJ1-1|once
TGCGCCAGCAGCAAGACCGATTACAACCGGGTTCCCACTGAAGCTTTCTTT
CASSKTDYNRVPTEAFF
>NA|TRBV7-2|TRBJ1-1|NA
TGTGCCAGCAGCTTAATGTCGGGTGGTGTCACTGAAGCTTTCTTT
CASSLMSGGVTEAFF
>NA|TRBV2|TRBJ1-5|NA
TGTGCCAGCAGTGGGGCGGGGGGCGGTCAGCCCCAGCATTTT
CASSGAGGGQPQHF